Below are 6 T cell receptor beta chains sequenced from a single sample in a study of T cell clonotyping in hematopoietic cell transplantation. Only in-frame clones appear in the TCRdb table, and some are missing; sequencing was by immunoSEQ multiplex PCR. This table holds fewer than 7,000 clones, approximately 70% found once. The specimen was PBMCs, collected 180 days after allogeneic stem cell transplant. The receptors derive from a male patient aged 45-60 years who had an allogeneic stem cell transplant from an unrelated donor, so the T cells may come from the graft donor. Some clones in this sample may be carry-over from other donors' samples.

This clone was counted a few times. CDR3 sequence reads: CAWSVRGGSNQPQHF. CDR3 sequence (DNA): TGTGCCTGGAGTGTACGAGGCGGTAGCAATCAGCCCCAGCATTTT. The chain links TRBV30 to TRBJ1-5; D is unresolved. The CDR3 loop spans 15 amino acids. Deletions cut 0 bases from V and 0 bases from J, with 9 bases between. Germline-derived CDR1 and CDR2 are GTSNPN and SVGIG (reference sequence).

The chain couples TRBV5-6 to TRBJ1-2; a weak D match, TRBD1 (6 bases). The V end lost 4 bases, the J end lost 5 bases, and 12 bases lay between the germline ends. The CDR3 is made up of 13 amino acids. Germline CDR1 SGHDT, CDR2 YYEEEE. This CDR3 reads CASSRAGQYGYTF. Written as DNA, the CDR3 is TGTGCCAGCAGCCGCGCCGGACAGTATGGCTACACCTTC. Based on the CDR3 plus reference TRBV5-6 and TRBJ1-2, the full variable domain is DAGVTQSPTHLIKTRGQQVTLRCSPKSGHDTVSWYQQALGQGPQFIFQYYEEEERQRGNFPDRFSGHQFPNYSSELNVNALLLGDSALYLCASSRAGQYGYTFGSGTRLTVV.

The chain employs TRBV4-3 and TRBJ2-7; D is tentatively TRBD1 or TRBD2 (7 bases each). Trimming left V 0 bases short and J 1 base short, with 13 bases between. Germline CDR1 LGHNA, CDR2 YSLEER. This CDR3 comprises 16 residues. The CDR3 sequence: CASSQDTGEGSYEQYF. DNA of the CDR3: TGCGCCAGCAGCCAAGATACAGGGGAGGGGTCCTACGAGCAGTACTTC.

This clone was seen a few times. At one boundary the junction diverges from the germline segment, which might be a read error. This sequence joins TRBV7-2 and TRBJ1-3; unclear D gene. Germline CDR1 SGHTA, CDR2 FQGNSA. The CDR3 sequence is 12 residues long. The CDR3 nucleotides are TGTGCCAGCAGCTTAGATGTCTCCCCTTTAAACTTT. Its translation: CASSLDVSPLNF. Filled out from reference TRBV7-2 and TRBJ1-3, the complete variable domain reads GAGVSQSPSNKVTEKGKDVELRCDPISGHTALYWYRQSLGQGLEFLIYFQGNSAPDKSGLPSDRFSAERTGGSVSTLTIQRTQQEDSAVYLCASSLDVSPLNFGEGSWLTVV.

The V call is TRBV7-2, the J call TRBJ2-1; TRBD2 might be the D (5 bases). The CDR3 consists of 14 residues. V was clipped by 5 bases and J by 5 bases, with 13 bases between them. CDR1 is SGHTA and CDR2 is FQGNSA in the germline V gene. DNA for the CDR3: TGTGCCAGCAGCCGGAGGACTCGTGACAATGAGCAGTTCTTC. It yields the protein CASSRRTRDNEQFF. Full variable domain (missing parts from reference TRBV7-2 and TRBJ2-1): GAGVSQSPSNKVTEKGKDVELRCDPISGHTALYWYRQSLGQGLEFLIYFQGNSAPDKSGLPSDRFSAERTGGSVSTLTIQRTQQEDSAVYLCASSRRTRDNEQFFGPGTRLTVL.

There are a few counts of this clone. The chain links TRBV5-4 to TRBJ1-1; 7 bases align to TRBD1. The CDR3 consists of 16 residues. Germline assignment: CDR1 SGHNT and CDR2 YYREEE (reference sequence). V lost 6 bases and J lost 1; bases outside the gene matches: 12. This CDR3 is CASTMPRGTENTEAFF. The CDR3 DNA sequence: TGTGCCAGCACCATGCCCCGCGGGACAGAGAACACTGAAGCTTTCTTT.